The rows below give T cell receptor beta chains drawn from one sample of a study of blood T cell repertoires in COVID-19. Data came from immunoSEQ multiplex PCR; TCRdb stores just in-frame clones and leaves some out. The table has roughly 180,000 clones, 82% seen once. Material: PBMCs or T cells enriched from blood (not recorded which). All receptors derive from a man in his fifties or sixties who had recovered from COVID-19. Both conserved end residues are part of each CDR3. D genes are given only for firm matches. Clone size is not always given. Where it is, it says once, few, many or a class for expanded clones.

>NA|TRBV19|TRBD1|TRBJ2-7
CASSPRTGGGYEQYF
TGTGCCAGTAGCCCCCGGACAGGGGGAGGCTACGAGCAGTACTTC
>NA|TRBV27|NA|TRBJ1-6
CASSLGTVNNSPLHF
TGTGCCAGCAGTCTAGGGACTGTGAATAATTCACCCCTCCACTTT
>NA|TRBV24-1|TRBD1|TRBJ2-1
CATSENFGQGDYEQFF
TGTGCCACCAGTGAGAATTTTGGACAGGGGGACTATGAGCAGTTCTTC
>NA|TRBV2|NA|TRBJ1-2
CASAGDLGYTF
TGTGCCAGCGCAGGGGATCTCGGCTACACCTTC
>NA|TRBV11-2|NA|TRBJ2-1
CASSLLGRDEQFF
TGTGCCAGCAGCTTATTGGGGCGTGATGAGCAGTTCTTC
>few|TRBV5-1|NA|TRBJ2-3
CASRNRAGNPSDTQYF
TGCGCCAGCAGAAATAGGGCGGGAAACCCGTCAGATACGCAGTATTTT
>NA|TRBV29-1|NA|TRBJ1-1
CSARSPTAGVSNTEAFF
TGCAGCGCAAGGAGTCCCACCGCCGGGGTGTCGAACACTGAAGCTTTCTTT
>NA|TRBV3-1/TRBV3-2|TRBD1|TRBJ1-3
CASSHRRRDRGHTIYF
TGTGCCAGCAGCCACCGGAGGAGGGACAGGGGTCACACCATATATTTT
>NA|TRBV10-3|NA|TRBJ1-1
CAISVQGSNTEAFF
TGTGCCATCAGTGTACAGGGCTCGAACACTGAAGCTTTCTTT
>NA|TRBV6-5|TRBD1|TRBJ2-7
CASRQGSSYEQYF
TGTGCCAGCCGACAGGGGAGCTCCTACGAGCAGTACTTC
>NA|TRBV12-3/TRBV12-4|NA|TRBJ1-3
CASSLGLGNTIYF
TGTGCCAGCAGTCTGGGGCTGGGAAACACCATATATTTT
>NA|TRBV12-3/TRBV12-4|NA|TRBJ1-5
CASSLVRGQPQHF
TGTGCCAGCAGTTTAGTTAGGGGTCAGCCCCAGCATTTT
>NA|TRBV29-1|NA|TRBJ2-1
CSVLRLVGYNEQFF
TGCAGCGTTTTGAGACTTGTTGGGTACAATGAGCAGTTCTTC
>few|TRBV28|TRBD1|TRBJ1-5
CASSFPGQGANQPQHF
TGTGCCAGCAGTTTCCCTGGACAGGGGGCAAACCAGCCCCAGCATTTT
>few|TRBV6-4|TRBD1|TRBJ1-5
CASRPLPSYTGGSQPQHF
TGTGCCAGCAGACCCCTACCTTCTTATACAGGGGGCAGTCAGCCCCAGCATTTT
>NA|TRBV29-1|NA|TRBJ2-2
CSVDASTGELFF
TGCAGCGTTGACGCGAGTACCGGGGAGCTGTTTTTT
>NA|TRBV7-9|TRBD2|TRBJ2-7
CASSHFGREGYEQYF
TGTGCCAGCAGCCACTTCGGGCGGGAGGGTTACGAGCAGTACTTC
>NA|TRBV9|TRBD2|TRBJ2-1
CASSVELAEAYNEQFF
TGTGCCAGCAGCGTAGAACTAGCGGAAGCCTACAATGAGCAGTTCTTC
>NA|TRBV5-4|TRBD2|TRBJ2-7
CASSPATAGGYEQYF
TGTGCCAGCAGCCCCGCCACAGCGGGAGGTTACGAGCAGTACTTC
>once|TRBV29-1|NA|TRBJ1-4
CSVATASEKLFF
TGCAGCGTTGCGACAGCGAGTGAAAAACTGTTTTTT
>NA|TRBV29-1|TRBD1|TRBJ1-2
CSVAGGPNYGYTF
TGCAGCGTCGCAGGGGGCCCTAACTATGGCTACACCTTC
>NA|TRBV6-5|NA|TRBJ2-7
CASSYTASSYEQYF
TGTGCCAGCAGTTACACAGCCAGTTCCTACGAGCAGTACTTC
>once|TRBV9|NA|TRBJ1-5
CASSAKGDSNQPQHF
TGTGCCAGCAGCGCCAAAGGGGATAGCAATCAGCCCCAGCATTTT
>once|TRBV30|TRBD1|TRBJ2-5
CAWSRDRGRGETQYF
TGTGCCTGGAGTAGAGACAGGGGGCGCGGAGAGACCCAGTACTTC
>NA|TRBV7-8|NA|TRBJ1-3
CASSRISGDNTIYF
TGTGCCAGCAGCCGCATCTCAGGTGACAACACCATATATTTT
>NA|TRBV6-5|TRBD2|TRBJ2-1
CASSLSGTTYEQFF
TGTGCCAGCTCGTTAAGCGGGACGACGTATGAGCAGTTCTTC
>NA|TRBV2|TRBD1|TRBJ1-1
CASSLYTGGTEAFF
TGTGCCAGCAGCCTTTATACAGGGGGCACTGAAGCTTTCTTT
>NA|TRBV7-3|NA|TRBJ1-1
CASSPVELTGGRNTEAFF
TGTGCCAGCAGCCCTGTTGAATTGACAGGAGGTCGGAACACTGAAGCTTTCTTT